This T cell receptor (beta chain) was observed in a study of T cell responses to AZD1222 COVID-19 vaccine. Study-wide points: It should be noted that donors were predominantly white British and more often female, and clonal diversity was possibly underestimated. The study found vaccine-associated CD4 TCRs spanning spike, dominant at 160-218 and 743-854.

Concerning this clone itself: The antigen remains unidentified.

TCRdb keeps only in-frame clones here, not all; method: immunoSEQ multiplex PCR. Here the sample spans roughly 80,000 clones, 90% being singletons. CDR3 length: 11 residues. Trimming took off 6 bases at V and 4 bases at J, with 6 bases between the two ends. Germline CDR1 reads LGHDT; CDR2 reads YNNKEL (reference sequence). The sample was peripheral blood, taken 28 days after the second AZD1222 dose. This chain joins TRBV3-1 (or the pseudogene TRBV3-2) and TRBJ1-2, with D uncertain. This receptor was taken from an adult who received the AZD1222 COVID-19 vaccine. DNA of the CDR3: TGTGCCAGCAGATCTTTCTATGGCTACACCTTC. Protein: CASRSFYGYTF.